Following are 25 T cell receptor beta chains from one sample sequenced in a study of blood T cell repertoires in COVID-19. The assay was immunoSEQ multiplex PCR, and TCRdb's table has in-frame clones only and misses some. The profile shows roughly 250,000 clones, approximately 83% of them singletons. Material for sequencing was peripheral blood. These receptors were collected from an elderly woman with acute or convalescent COVID-19.

This clone appeared a single time. This chain joins TRBV10-3 and TRBJ1-2; 8 bases line up with TRBD1. Germline loops: CDR1 ENHRY, CDR2 SYGVKD. This CDR3 is 14 amino acids long. The V gene end was trimmed by 0 bases and the J gene end by 3 bases; junction bases not matched to a gene: 0. CDR3 DNA: TGTGCCATCAGTGAGTCGGACAGGGACTATGGCTACACCTTC. Encoded protein: CAISESDRDYGYTF.

The genes are TRBV5-1 and TRBJ1-6; 7 bases are a match to TRBD1. Trimming removed 4 bases from V and 9 bases from J; junction bases left unmatched: 7. This CDR3 comprises 14 residues. CDR1 is SGHRS, CDR2 YFSETQ, per germline. CDR3 protein: CASSAGQSTSPLHF. CDR3 in DNA: TGCGCCAGCAGCGCGGGACAGTCGACTTCACCCCTCCACTTT.

The rearrangement joins TRBV5-1 to TRBJ2-7, with 11 bases matching TRBD1. In germline, CDR1 is SGHRS, CDR2 YFSETQ. With 3 bases clipped from V and 3 bases from J, the junction kept 8 bases outside the gene matches. The CDR3 loop spans 16 amino acids. The CDR3 DNA sequence: TGCGCCAGCAGCTCCAACCCCGGGACAGGGGGCTACGAGCAGTACTTC. This sequence encodes CASSSNPGTGGYEQYF.

This clone showed up just once. Given the absence of the conserved phenylalanine or tryptophan at the CDR3 end, a read error is likely. V and J are TRBV29-1 and TRBJ1-2; D is ambiguous. Germline V gene lookup returns CDR1 SQVTM and CDR2 ANQGSEA. This CDR3 spans 13 amino acids. The germline V and J ends were trimmed by 1 base and 1 base, with 7 bases remaining between them. The CDR3 here is CSVEAHFNYGYTL. CDR3 nucleotide sequence: TGCAGCGTTGAAGCGCACTTTAACTATGGCTACACCCTC.

This clone was picked up many times. The chain couples TRBV18 to TRBJ1-1; the match to TRBD1 covers 11 bases. Losses at the gene ends were 5 bases for V and 4 bases for J; bases not matched to a gene: 6. The CDR3 totals 15 residues. CDR1 and CDR2 (germline): KGHSH, LQKENI. CDR3 nucleotide sequence: TGTGCCAGCTCATGGGGACAGGGGGTGGGCACTGAAGCTTTCTTT. The encoded protein is CASSWGQGVGTEAFF.

This sequence joins TRBV2 and TRBJ2-7, with 8 bases aligning to TRBD1. This CDR3 is built from 14 residues. Germline CDR1 SNHLY, CDR2 FYNNEI. The trim removed 6 bases at V and 7 bases at J, leaving 11 bases unmatched. The CDR3 spells CASRRTGKVGEQYF. The CDR3 region has the DNA TGTGCCAGCAGGAGGACAGGGAAGGTGGGGGAGCAGTACTTC.

V is TRBV6-2 or TRBV6-3 and J is TRBJ1-2; tentative D call: TRBD1 (6 bases). V shed 2 bases and J shed 1 base, with 11 bases lying between them. Germline V gives CDR1 MNHEY, CDR2 SVGEGT. The CDR3 spans 15 residues. As DNA, the CDR3 is TGTGCCAGCAGTTACCGGCAACAGGGTAACTATGGCTACACCTTC. Protein sequence: CASSYRQQGNYGYTF.

The genes are TRBV28 and TRBJ2-7, with 7 bases fitting TRBD1. From germline, CDR1 is MDHEN and CDR2 SYDVKM. The CDR3 is 15 amino acids. The V segment lost 3 bases and the J segment 2 bases; nucleotides outside the gene matches: 7. In nucleotides, the CDR3 is TGTGCCAGCAGTTTCCGGGACAGACCTACCTACGAGCAGTACTTC. Translating gives CASSFRDRPTYEQYF.

CDR3 sequence: CASSPTGTGAGELFF. CDR3 nucleotide sequence: TGTGCCAGCAGCCCTACCGGGACAGGGGCCGGGGAGCTGTTTTTT. The J gene is TRBJ2-2, the V gene TRBV11-3, with 10 bases fitting TRBD1. Germline CDR1 and CDR2: SGHNT and YENEEA. The CDR3 spans 15 residues. V trimming: 5 bases; J trimming: 6 bases; junction bases outside the gene matches: 6.

The chain is built from TRBV5-6 and TRBJ2-1; 14 nucleotides agree with TRBD2. J was trimmed by 9 bases and V by 4 bases; bases with no gene match: 6. The CDR3 contains 15 residues. Germline lookup yields CDR1 SGHDT and CDR2 YYEEEE. DNA of the CDR3: TGTGCCAGCAGCAGACTAGCGGGGGGGCCGCTTGAGCAGTTCTTC. Translating gives CASSRLAGGPLEQFF. Together with reference TRBV5-6 and TRBJ2-1, the CDR3 gives the full variable domain: DAGVTQSPTHLIKTRGQQVTLRCSPKSGHDTVSWYQQALGQGPQFIFQYYEEEERQRGNFPDRFSGHQFPNYSSELNVNALLLGDSALYLCASSRLAGGPLEQFFGPGTRLTVL.

The CDR3 reads CASSPLSSLDRVSPSYGYTF. In nucleotides, the CDR3 is TGTGCCAGCTCACCGTTAAGTTCGCTGGACAGGGTATCCCCCTCCTATGGCTACACCTTC. This chain joins TRBV18 and TRBJ1-2; TRBD1 agrees at 8 bases. Germline V gene sequence: CDR1 KGHSH, CDR2 LQKENI. This CDR3 contains 20 residues. V lost 3 bases to trimming and J lost 4 bases; unmatched junction nucleotides: 22.

The rearrangement joins TRBV28 to TRBJ1-4; 7 bases fit TRBD1. The CDR3 extends over 14 amino acids. The V segment lost 10 bases and the J segment 5 bases; nucleotides outside the gene matches: 10. Germline V CDR1 and CDR2: MDHEN, SYDVKM. The CDR3 sequence is CATARDRRNEKLFF. The CDR3 coding sequence is TGTGCCACCGCCCGGGACAGACGAAATGAAAAACTGTTTTTT.

This sequence joins TRBV5-1 and TRBJ2-3, with 9 bases lining up with TRBD1. Trimming at V came to 5 bases and at J to 3 bases, leaving 4 bases not matched to a gene. Looked up from germline, CDR1 is SGHRS and CDR2 is YFSETQ. There are 14 residues in the CDR3. CDR3 amino acids: CASRPGQGTDTQYF. The CDR3 coding sequence is TGCGCCAGCAGACCGGGACAGGGTACAGATACGCAGTATTTT.

The CDR3 is CATSPGTGYTEAFF. The CDR3 coding sequence is TGTGCCACCAGTCCCGGGACAGGGTACACTGAAGCTTTCTTT. This sequence joins TRBV24-1 and TRBJ1-1; 9 bases line up with TRBD1. Germline trimming cut 6 bases from V and 3 bases from J; bases unmatched to any gene: 4. CDR1 is KGHDR and CDR2 is SFDVKD in the germline V gene. CDR3 length equals 14 residues.

The chain couples TRBV9 to TRBJ1-4; 9 bases are shared with TRBD1. V was clipped by 4 bases and J by 7 bases; unmatched bases: 8. Germline V gives CDR1 SGDLS, CDR2 YYNGEE. CDR3 size: 15 residues. CDR3 in DNA: TGTGCCAGCAGCAGCCCCACAGGGGGCGGTGAAAAACTGTTTTTT. Residues: CASSSPTGGGEKLFF.

The rearrangement links TRBV20-1 to TRBJ1-6, with D perhaps matching TRBD1 (5 bases). Germline V lookup: CDR1 DFQATT, CDR2 SNEGSKA (reference sequence). The CDR3 consists of 15 residues. V was shortened by 3 bases and J by 4 bases, with 13 bases between the two germline ends. The CDR3 here is CSASLQVGYNSPLHF. The CDR3 coding sequence is TGCAGTGCTAGTCTACAGGTCGGTTATAATTCACCCCTCCACTTT.

The chain has TRBV2 and TRBJ1-1, with TRBD1 identical over 8 bases. V lost 5 bases to trimming and J lost 1 base; unmatched junction nucleotides: 6. The CDR3 is made up of 15 amino acids. The V gene's germline CDR1 is SNHLY and CDR2 FYNNEI. The CDR3 nucleotides are TGTGCCAGCAGTCCAGGGGGCGCTGGGAACACTGAAGCTTTCTTT. Its translation is CASSPGGAGNTEAFF.

V is TRBV5-1 and J is TRBJ1-6, with 11 bases aligning to TRBD1. Germline V CDR1 and CDR2: SGHRS, YFSETQ. With 4 bases clipped from V and 9 bases from J, the junction kept 6 bases outside the gene matches. This CDR3 is 15 amino acids long. The DNA for the CDR3 is TGCGCCAGCAGCCCCGCGGACAGGGGGCCTTCACCCCTCCACTTT. Its protein product is CASSPADRGPSPLHF.

This clone was seen a few times. The rearrangement joins TRBV27 to TRBJ2-1; 11 bases line up with TRBD2. CDR3 length: 15 residues. V trimming: 3 bases; J trimming: 4 bases; junction bases outside the gene matches: 2. CDR1 is MNHEY and CDR2 is SMNVEV in the germline V gene (reference sequence). In nucleotides, the CDR3 is TGTGCCAGCAGTTTGATAGCGGGGGGGTACAATGAGCAGTTCTTC. It specifies CASSLIAGGYNEQFF.

CDR3 residues: CASSTTGTDTQYF. CDR3 nucleotide sequence: TGTGCCAGCAGTACAACCGGGACAGATACGCAGTATTTT. The gene calls are TRBV7-2 and TRBJ2-3; D unresolved. The V gene lost 6 bases and the J gene lost 3 bases, with 10 bases spanning the gap. The germline gives CDR1 SGHTA, CDR2 FQGNSA. The CDR3 spans 13 residues.

This chain joins TRBV6-1 and TRBJ1-2; TRBD1 matches at 7 bases. The germline CDR1 and CDR2 sequences are MNHNS and SASEGT. The junction had 3 bases not matched to a gene; V was cut back by 1 base and J by 4 bases. The CDR3 consists of 14 residues. The CDR3 DNA sequence: TGTGCCAGCAGTGAAGTCTGGGACAGCTATGGCTACACCTTC. Residues: CASSEVWDSYGYTF.

The V and J genes are TRBV5-1 and TRBJ1-3; no definite D call. This CDR3 is built from 13 residues. Germline V gene data show CDR1 as SGHRS and CDR2 as YFSETQ. V lost 1 base and J lost 8, with 10 bases in between. The DNA of the CDR3 is TGCGCCAGCAGCTTGCGCCGGGAGGACACCATATATTTT. This codes for CASSLRREDTIYF.

The sample holds a few counts of this clone. The DNA of the CDR3 is TGCGCCAGCAGCTCTCAGGGAGGGAAGACTGAAGCTTTCTTT. It codes for CASSSQGGKTEAFF. This rearrangement joins TRBV5-1 to TRBJ1-1, with D maybe TRBD1 (5 bases). Germline V gene data show CDR1 as SGHRS and CDR2 as YFSETQ. Trimming stripped 3 bases from V and 5 bases from J, with 14 bases between. The CDR3 has 14 residues.

This chain connects TRBV2 to TRBJ1-2, with 8 bases aligning to TRBD1. The CDR3 contains 15 residues. Per the germline V gene, CDR1 is SNHLY and CDR2 is FYNNEI. The trim removed 6 bases at V and 4 bases at J, leaving 10 bases unmatched. The CDR3 sequence: CASSRGQEVSYGYTF. Written as DNA, the CDR3 is TGTGCCAGCAGCAGGGGACAGGAAGTATCCTATGGCTACACCTTC. The whole variable domain, remainder taken from reference TRBV2 and TRBJ1-2, is EPEVTQTPSHQVTQMGQEVILRCVPISNHLYFYWYRQILGQKVEFLVSFYNNEISEKSEIFDDQFSVERPDGSNFTLKIRSTKLEDSAMYFCASSRGQEVSYGYTFGSGTRLTVV.

CDR3 sequence reads: CASSPTAGQASYEQYF. The CDR3 DNA reads TGCGCCAGCAGCCCGACGGCGGGTCAGGCTTCCTACGAGCAGTACTTC. The chain links TRBV5-1 to TRBJ2-7, with D possibly matching TRBD2 (5 bases). CDR1 is SGHRS, CDR2 YFSETQ, per germline. CDR3 length: 16 amino acids. Trimming shortened V by 4 bases and J by 1 base, and 18 bases separated the two germline ends. The entire variable domain, with the rest obtained from reference TRBV5-1 and TRBJ2-7, is as follows: KAGVTQTPRYLIKTRGQQVTLSCSPISGHRSVSWYQQTPGQGLQFLFEYFSETQRNKGNFPGRFSGRQFSNSRSEMNVSTLELGDSALYLCASSPTAGQASYEQYFGPGTRLTVT.